The sequence of this T cell receptor beta chain was determined in a study of blood T cell repertoires in COVID-19. Study context: There were acute and convalescent COVID-19 samples, and they came from the United States, Italy and Spain. Nucleic acid was either cDNA or gDNA, and it came from T cells, B-cell-depleted T cells, or PBMCs.

The CDR3 extends over 13 amino acids. V lost 9 bases and J lost 3, with 15 bases in between. CDR1 is SGHRS and CDR2 is YFSETQ in the germline V gene. Original processing methods: Amplification from reference gene primers served as the basis for estimated nucleated cell counts. Repertoires were generated with immunoSEQ multiplex PCR, while TCRdb's copy carries only in-frame clones and drops some. V and J calls and clone size are as listed in that table; D and trimming were resolved from the DNA. The repertoire holds 90,000 to 130,000 clones, with about 88% as singletons. The sample consisted of peripheral blood. The chain recombines TRBV5-1 with TRBJ2-5, with D possibly being TRBD2 (5 bases). This receptor was taken from a human donor in a cohort sampled during active COVID-19. CDR3 bases: TGCGCCACCTCCCAACTAGTCGAAGAGACCCAGTACTTC. This codes for CATSQLVEETQYF.